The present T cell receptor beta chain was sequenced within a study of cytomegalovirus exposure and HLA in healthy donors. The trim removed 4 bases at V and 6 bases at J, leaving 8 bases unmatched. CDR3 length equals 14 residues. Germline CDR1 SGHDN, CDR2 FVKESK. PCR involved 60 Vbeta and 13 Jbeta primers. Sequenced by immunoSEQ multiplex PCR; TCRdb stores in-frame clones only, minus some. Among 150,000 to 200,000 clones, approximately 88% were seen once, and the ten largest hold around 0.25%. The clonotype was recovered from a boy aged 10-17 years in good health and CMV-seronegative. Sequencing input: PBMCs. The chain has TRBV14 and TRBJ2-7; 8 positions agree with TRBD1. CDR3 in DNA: TGTGCCAGCAGCCCCCGGGGACAGGTAATCGAGCAGTACTTC. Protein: CASSPRGQVIEQYF.